The clone carrying this TCR beta chain was seen only a few times. The target antigen is unknown. V dropped 6 bases and J dropped 8 bases, with 17 bases sitting between them. Germline CDR1 MNHNS, CDR2 SASEGT. The CDR3 loop spans 13 amino acids. Extraction of total RNA produced a minimum of 5.5 micrograms from each sample. The data derive from a study of blood T cells in healthy people across ages. Study-wide points: Roughly linear age-related decline in beta diversity appeared, significant by age about 40.

Primed by a sample-barcoded 5' primer and a J-beta primer mix, a second PCR proceeded for roughly 7 to 11 cycles. TCRdb reprocessed the 5' RACE reads with MiXCR, giving one entry per CDR3 protein. The table lists about 1.6 million distinct CDR3 sequences, about 32% of them singletons, with roughly 12% in the top ten. The rearrangement joins TRBV6-1 to TRBJ2-7; the D gene is possibly TRBD1 (5 bases). This TCR derives from a woman aged 25 to 45 in good health. Sequenced sample: blood. CDR3 DNA sequence: TGTGCCAGCAGACAATTAAGGCAGGGCCAGCAGTACTTC. Amino acid sequence: CASRQLRQGQQYF.